This TCR beta chain is from a study of cytomegalovirus exposure and HLA in healthy donors. Study-level results: In a later analysis, a missense DCLRE1C variant was linked to TCR beta V- and J-gene trimming. Over 15,000 TCR beta sequences were associated with HLA alleles at 0.05 false discovery rate in a later analysis.

PCR employed 60 Vbeta and 13 Jbeta primers. TCRdb's copy holds only in-frame clones and misses some; the assay was immunoSEQ multiplex PCR. The repertoire holds under 200,000 clones, with roughly four fifths as singletons. Concerning this clone: The antigen is unknown.

Deletions cut 0 bases from V and 1 base from J, with 11 bases between. The CDR3 consists of 17 residues. Per the germline V gene, CDR1 is SGHDT and CDR2 is YYEEEE. The chain joins TRBV5-6 to TRBJ2-6, with unresolved D. Sequencing was carried out using PBMCs. The TCR originated in a woman younger than 45 in good health and CMV-seropositive. The CDR3 loop is CASSLGFFTSGANVLTF. CDR3 DNA sequence: TGTGCCAGCAGCTTGGGGTTTTTCACTTCTGGGGCCAACGTCCTGACTTTC.